Detailed here is one TCR beta chain. Its target is not known. The sample originates from a study of cytomegalovirus exposure and HLA in healthy donors. The CDR3 is 16 residues long. Whole-study results and caveats: Common viral pathogens seemed, in a later analysis, to connect with several of the most significant clusters. Beyond CMV serostatus, there was no information to go on about immune exposure.

It was with 60 Vbeta and 13 Jbeta primers that the PCR ran. Sequencing used immunoSEQ multiplex PCR; TCRdb keeps in-frame clones, though not all of them. The sample holds 120,000 to 150,000 clones. Sequenced input: PBMCs. This receptor was identified in a woman aged 18-29 years in good health and CMV-seronegative. The rearrangement links TRBV12-2 to TRBJ2-5; the DNA was not compared with TRBD2, the D call given in the table. TRBV12-2 is a pseudogene segment. The CDR3 coding sequence is TGTGCAAGTCCCTTTTGGCGGGAGGCTTATACAAGGACCCAGTACTTC. Translating it yields CASPFWREAYTRTQYF.